The next 4 T cell receptor beta chains were all read from a single sample in a study of spatial heterogeneity in lung cancer (dated by TCRdb to 2018 to 2020). Preparation of the library involved 5' RACE. Sequencing was performed on a NextSeq 500. Starting from the raw public reads, TCRdb applied fastp trimming at Q25, assembled clones with MiXCR and retained in-frame beta chains. All rows with the same CDR3 protein become a single entry with the most common DNA and genes. Within this sample are some 7,800 distinct CDR3 sequences, with about 8.3% of them counted one time only. More than 40% of the sample belongs to the ten largest clones. Explained via the paper, the time point label denotes: sample taken at primary tumor resection. Sequenced material: PBMCs, taken at surgery. The origin of the receptors is a male donor with early-stage non-small cell lung cancer.

This clonotype counts as large (0.1 to 1%). The gene calls are TRBV7-9 and TRBJ1-4; D is ambiguous. The CDR3 loop spans 15 amino acids. The V end was cut by 5 bases, the J end by 5 bases, with 15 bases between. Germline lookup yields CDR1 SEHNR and CDR2 FQNEAQ (reference sequence). This CDR3 is CASSPPGSLNEKLFF. The CDR3 DNA is TGTGCCAGCAGCCCCCCCGGAAGCCTGAATGAAAAACTGTTTTTT.

The chain employs TRBV7-2 and TRBJ2-2; TRBD1 might be the D (6 bases). Germline lookup yields CDR1 SGHTA and CDR2 FQGNSA. CDR3 size: 15 residues. The V end was cut by 2 bases, the J end by 5 bases, with 12 bases between. The CDR3 nucleotides read TGTGCCAGCAGCTTACAGGGGCAGCGGACCGGGGAGCTGTTTTTT. This sequence encodes CASSLQGQRTGELFF. The full variable domain, its missing parts supplied by reference TRBV7-2 and TRBJ2-2, is GAGVSQSPSNKVTEKGKDVELRCDPISGHTALYWYRQSLGQGLEFLIYFQGNSAPDKSGLPSDRFSAERTGGSVSTLTIQRTQQEDSAVYLCASSLQGQRTGELFFGEGSRLTVL.

This clonotype was recorded many times. The chain employs TRBV20-1 and TRBJ2-1; 9 positions match TRBD2. Germline-derived CDR1 and CDR2 are DFQATT and SNEGSKA (reference sequence). The CDR3 is 16 amino acids. The trim removed 2 bases at V and 9 bases at J, leaving 14 bases unmatched. The CDR3 DNA is TGCAGTGCTAGATTCCTTAGCGGGAGAGGGGGGAGTGAGCAGTTCTTC. Its protein is CSARFLSGRGGSEQFF.

This clonotype occurred a few times. The chain carries TRBV6-2 or TRBV6-3 and TRBJ2-1; 9 bases match TRBD1. The germline V gene encodes CDR1 MNHEY and CDR2 SVGEGT. Trimming cost V 6 bases and J 8 bases; bases outside gene matches: 11. The CDR3 sequence is 15 residues long. CDR3 nucleotides: TGTGCCAGCAGCCCTCCGGGACAGGGCACGGATGAGCAGTTCTTC. Translation gives CASSPPGQGTDEQFF.